This TCR beta chain was captured in a study of T cells in Graves' hyperthyroidism and ophthalmopathy. V was trimmed by 2 bases and J by 5 bases, leaving 7 bases between them. The CDR3 spans 13 residues. This clonotype was detected ten times or more. The TCR beta CDR3 regions underwent amplification using RNA transcripts as the source. TCR CDR3 underwent first-round RT-PCR with the HTBI primer set. TCRdb independently ran MiXCR on the multiplex PCR reads; one entry per CDR3 protein. The table lists about 350,000 distinct CDR3 sequences, 11% to 15% of them singletons, with around 23% in the top ten. The genes are TRBV12-3 or TRBV12-4 and TRBJ1-5, with no clear D. The clonotype was recovered from a woman aged 25 to 45 with Graves' hyperthyroidism. Sequencing was performed on blood. The CDR3 reads CASSLLDYQPQHF. The CDR3, as DNA: TGTGCCAGCAGTTTACTGGATTATCAGCCCCAGCATTTT.